One and the same sample provided the 22 T cell receptor beta chains below, sequenced in a study of blood T cell repertoires in COVID-19. The assay was immunoSEQ multiplex PCR, and TCRdb's table has in-frame clones only and misses some. The sample consists of 400,000 to 450,000 clones, approximately 92% of them appearing once. Sample: PBMCs or T cells enriched from blood (not recorded which). The receptors stem from a man aged 25-45 years who had recovered from COVID-19.

This sequence joins TRBV28 and TRBJ2-3, with 9 bases matching TRBD1. Trimming at V came to 6 bases and at J to 2 bases, leaving 6 bases not matched to a gene. CDR3 length equals 15 residues. CDR1 is MDHEN, CDR2 SYDVKM, per germline. CDR3 nucleotide sequence: TGTGCCAGCAGGGGACAGGGAGGTCCCACAGATACGCAGTATTTT. Protein sequence: CASRGQGGPTDTQYF.

This clone came up a few times. V is TRBV6-5 and J is TRBJ1-6; TRBD1 might be the D (5 bases). The CDR3 runs 15 residues. The ends were cut back, 0 bases at V and 6 bases at J, with 9 bases in the middle. CDR1 is MNHEY, CDR2 SVGAGI, per germline. The CDR3 spells CASSYSYRGNSPLHF. CDR3 in DNA: TGTGCCAGCAGTTACTCGTATAGGGGTAATTCACCCCTCCACTTT.

The CDR3, as DNA: TGTGCCAGCAGCTTAACTCTTGCCTACGAGCAGTACTTC. Amino acid sequence: CASSLTLAYEQYF. This sequence joins TRBV5-6 and TRBJ2-7; D gene ambiguous. Looked up from germline, CDR1 is SGHDT and CDR2 is YYEEEE. The CDR3 consists of 13 residues. V lost 2 bases to trimming and J lost 2 bases, with 8 bases between them. The variable domain in full, with the rest retrieved from reference TRBV5-6 and TRBJ2-7, is DAGVTQSPTHLIKTRGQQVTLRCSPKSGHDTVSWYQQALGQGPQFIFQYYEEEERQRGNFPDRFSGHQFPNYSSELNVNALLLGDSALYLCASSLTLAYEQYFGPGTRLTVT.

The V gene is TRBV5-4, the J gene TRBJ2-7; 9 positions match TRBD1. The germline CDR1 and CDR2 sequences are SGHNT and YYREEE (reference sequence). This CDR3 spans 17 amino acids. The J segment lost 3 bases and the V segment lost 0 bases, leaving 10 bases of the junction unmatched. This CDR3 is CASSLGTPGQGLYEQYF. CDR3 in DNA: TGTGCCAGCAGCTTGGGGACCCCGGGACAGGGCCTCTACGAGCAGTACTTC. The whole variable domain, filled in from reference TRBV5-4 and TRBJ2-7, reads ETGVTQSPTHLIKTRGQQVTLRCSSQSGHNTVSWYQQALGQGPQFIFQYYREEENGRGNFPPRFSGLQFPNYSSELNVNALELDDSALYLCASSLGTPGQGLYEQYFGPGTRLTVT.

The chain employs TRBV29-1 and TRBJ2-7; D may be TRBD2 (5 bases). Germline values: CDR1 SQVTM, CDR2 ANQGSEA. The CDR3 sequence is 14 residues long. Trimming removed 4 bases from V and 3 bases from J, with 16 bases in between. CDR3 sequence: CSVVLGGRIYEQYF. The CDR3 bases are TGCAGCGTTGTTCTCGGTGGGAGAATCTACGAGCAGTACTTC.

The chain combines TRBV6-2 or TRBV6-3 with TRBJ2-7, with 8 bases aligning to TRBD1. The CDR3 covers 13 residues. J gave up 2 bases and V 5 bases, and 2 bases lay outside the gene matches. Germline assignment: CDR1 MNHEY and CDR2 SVGEGT. This CDR3 reads CASSQGAPYEQYF. In nucleotides, the CDR3 is TGTGCCAGCAGTCAGGGGGCCCCCTACGAGCAGTACTTC.

The genes are TRBV11-2 and TRBJ1-3; 8 bases match TRBD1. V was clipped by 4 bases and J by 3 bases; unmatched bases: 2. Germline CDR1 SGHAT, CDR2 FQNNGV. The CDR3 runs 14 residues. CDR3 amino acids: CASSWTGHGNTIYF. In DNA form, the CDR3 reads TGTGCCAGCAGCTGGACAGGGCATGGAAACACCATATATTTT.

CDR3: CASSLDRGNTNEKLFF. DNA for the CDR3: TGTGCCAGCAGTTTGGATCGGGGTAACACTAATGAAAAACTGTTTTTT. This chain links TRBV27 with TRBJ1-4; D is ambiguous. This CDR3 comprises 16 residues. Trimming shortened V by 3 bases and J by 2 bases, and 13 bases separated the two germline ends. CDR1 is MNHEY and CDR2 is SMNVEV in the germline V gene (reference sequence).

A single count supports this clone. The chain couples TRBV9 to TRBJ1-1, with a weak D call TRBD1 (5 bases). The CDR3 length is 16 residues. Per germline, CDR1 SGDLS and CDR2 YYNGEE. The ends were cut back, 0 bases at V and 4 bases at J, with 16 bases in the middle. CDR3 in DNA: TGTGCCAGCAGCGTAGGTGGGGCCGCTGTTGGCACTGAAGCTTTCTTT. It translates to CASSVGGAAVGTEAFF.

The chain uses TRBV29-1 and TRBJ2-7, with 9 bases matching TRBD1. This CDR3 region has 14 residues. CDR1 and CDR2 from the germline V gene are SQVTM and ANQGSEA. V shed 5 bases, J shed 0 bases, and the junction held 5 bases outside the gene matches. The CDR3 is CSVWGTGSSYEQYF. CDR3 coding DNA: TGCAGCGTTTGGGGGACAGGGAGCTCCTACGAGCAGTACTTC.

The V call is TRBV5-4, the J call TRBJ2-2; the match to TRBD2 covers 10 bases. Germline V gene lookup returns CDR1 SGHNT and CDR2 YYREEE (reference sequence). J gave up 4 bases and V 2 bases, and 5 bases lay outside the gene matches. The CDR3 runs 16 residues. CDR3 protein: CASSLLAGSVTGELFF. CDR3 coding DNA: TGTGCCAGCAGCTTACTAGCGGGATCAGTCACCGGGGAGCTGTTTTTT.

The chain combines TRBV25-1 with TRBJ1-3, with D perhaps TRBD1 (5 bases). CDR3 length equals 17 residues. Trimming removed 4 bases at V and 4 bases at J, with 20 bases between. Germline-derived CDR1 and CDR2 are MGHDK and SYGVNS. CDR3 residues: CASSVRSGGDTGNTIYF. CDR3 sequence (DNA): TGTGCCAGCAGTGTACGCTCCGGGGGGGATACCGGAAACACCATATATTTT.

The chain uses TRBV4-2 and TRBJ2-7; TRBD2 matches 11 bases. CDR3 length: 15 amino acids. The junction had 6 bases not matched to a gene; V was cut back by 0 bases and J by 8 bases. Germline-derived CDR1 and CDR2 are LGHNA and YNFKEQ. CDR3 sequence (DNA): TGTGCCAGCAGCCAAGAGACTAGCGGGGTCGGGAAGCAGTACTTC. Its translation: CASSQETSGVGKQYF.

The chain links TRBV18 to TRBJ1-2, with TRBD1 matching over 9 bases. The germline V gene encodes CDR1 KGHSH and CDR2 LQKENI. V trimming: 3 bases; J trimming: 4 bases; junction bases outside the gene matches: 6. The CDR3 length is 15 residues. The CDR3 DNA sequence: TGTGCCAGCTCACCCACCGGACAGGGGCGCTATGGCTACACCTTC. Its translation: CASSPTGQGRYGYTF. The complete variable domain, with remaining parts taken from reference TRBV18 and TRBJ1-2, reads NAGVMQNPRHLVRRRGQEARLRCSPMKGHSHVYWYRQLPEEGLKFMVYLQKENIIDESGMPKERFSAEFPKEGPSILRIQQVVRGDSAAYFCASSPTGQGRYGYTFGSGTRLTVV.

The rearrangement uses TRBV28 and TRBJ2-5, with D tentatively TRBD2 (6 bases). This CDR3 contains 13 residues. The germline V gene encodes CDR1 MDHEN and CDR2 SYDVKM. Trimming took 6 bases from V and 2 from J, leaving 10 bases between them. CDR3 nucleotides: TGTGCCAGCAGCCGGAGGGCTCAAGAGACCCAGTACTTC. Translating it yields CASSRRAQETQYF.

The chain couples TRBV11-3 to TRBJ2-1, with 8 bases lining up with TRBD2. In germline, CDR1 is SGHNT, CDR2 YENEEA. With V trimmed by 0 bases and J by 4 bases, 14 bases remained unmatched. This CDR3 contains 19 residues. The CDR3 DNA is TGTGCCAGCAGCTTAGATGTCCAGGGCGTTGGCGGGAGGTACAATGAGCAGTTCTTC. It is translated as CASSLDVQGVGGRYNEQFF.

The J gene is TRBJ2-2, the V gene TRBV9, with D unresolved. V lost 3 bases, J lost 6 bases, and 9 bases lay in between. This CDR3 comprises 13 residues. Germline V lookup: CDR1 SGDLS, CDR2 YYNGEE. The CDR3: CASSAWPSGELFF. DNA of the CDR3: TGTGCCAGCAGCGCCTGGCCATCCGGGGAGCTGTTTTTT. The variable domain in full, with the rest retrieved from reference TRBV9 and TRBJ2-2, is DSGVTQTPKHLITATGQRVTLRCSPRSGDLSVYWYQQSLDQGLQFLIQYYNGEERAKGNILERFSAQQFPDLHSELNLSSLELGDSALYFCASSAWPSGELFFGEGSRLTVL.

Here the CDR3 reads CASSYPGLEQFF. The CDR3, as DNA: TGTGCCAGCAGTTACCCTGGACTTGAGCAGTTCTTC. The chain joins TRBV6-2 or TRBV6-3 to TRBJ2-1; tentatively, D is TRBD2 (5 bases). Germline-derived CDR1 and CDR2 are MNHEY and SVGEGT. This CDR3 is 12 amino acids long. V was cut by 2 bases and J by 9 bases, with 8 bases left in between.

This chain uses TRBV28 with TRBJ1-4, with D unclear. The V gene lost 2 bases and the J gene lost 0 bases, with 4 bases spanning the gap. There are 14 residues in the CDR3. Per the germline V gene, CDR1 is MDHEN and CDR2 is SYDVKM. Here the CDR3 reads CASSLHTTNEKLFF. The CDR3 DNA is TGTGCCAGCAGTTTACACACAACTAATGAAAAACTGTTTTTT.

V is TRBV7-2 and J is TRBJ2-7; D may be TRBD2 (5 bases). Germline lookup yields CDR1 SGHTA and CDR2 FQGNSA. V shed 6 bases and J shed 4 bases, with 16 bases lying between them. The CDR3 covers 14 residues. Here the CDR3 reads CASSSVGGPYEQYF. CDR3 nucleotides: TGTGCCAGCAGTTCCGTGGGCGGGCCTTACGAGCAGTACTTC.

V usage is TRBV15 and J usage is TRBJ1-1; tentatively, D is TRBD1 (5 bases). Looked up from germline, CDR1 is LNHNV and CDR2 is YYDKDF (reference sequence). The V end was cut by 5 bases, the J end by 0 bases, with 13 bases between. CDR3 size: 15 residues. CDR3 DNA: TGTGCCACCAGCGTCAAGGGAGGGGTGAACACTGAAGCTTTCTTT. This translates into CATSVKGGVNTEAFF.

V usage is TRBV27 and J usage is TRBJ1-5; D perhaps matches TRBD1 (5 bases). CDR3 length: 15 residues. In germline, CDR1 is MNHEY, CDR2 SMNVEV (reference sequence). V lost 3 bases to trimming and J lost 4 bases, with 13 bases between them. CDR3 amino acids: CASSFVSGGNQPQHF. The CDR3 bases are TGTGCCAGCAGTTTCGTATCCGGGGGGAATCAGCCCCAGCATTTT.